A selection of T cell receptor beta chains follows, all from one sample in a study of blood T cell repertoires in COVID-19. Clones were sequenced by immunoSEQ multiplex PCR, and TCRdb holds only the in-frame ones, with some missing. The repertoire holds roughly 140,000 clones, with under 80% as singletons. Specimen: peripheral blood. The receptors shown here come from a man aged 60 to 75 with acute or convalescent COVID-19. The CDR3 runs from the conserved cysteine through the conserved F or W. Each record gives: D gene, clone size, J gene, V gene, CDR3 DNA, CDR3 protein. A D gene is named only where the DNA matches it firmly. The size entry is marked missing in some rows and otherwise reads once, few, many or a size class.

D gene: NA
clone size: NA
J gene: TRBJ2-1
V gene: TRBV11-2
CDR3 DNA: TGTGCCAGCAGCTTAGTGGCTGGCGGGAACTCCTACAATGAGCAGTTCTTC
CDR3 protein: CASSLVAGGNSYNEQFF

D gene: TRBD1
clone size: once
J gene: TRBJ2-7
V gene: TRBV29-1
CDR3 DNA: TGCAGCGTTTTGGGACAGGGGGCCTACGAGCAGTACTTC
CDR3 protein: CSVLGQGAYEQYF

D gene: NA
clone size: NA
J gene: TRBJ1-6
V gene: TRBV10-1
CDR3 DNA: TGCGCCAGCAGTGAGTCAGGGGGCTATAATTCACCCCTCCACTTT
CDR3 protein: CASSESGGYNSPLHF

D gene: TRBD1
clone size: NA
J gene: TRBJ2-7
V gene: TRBV4-2
CDR3 DNA: TGTGCCAGCAGCGAAGGGGGTCCAGGGGGCTTTCACGAGCAGTACTTC
CDR3 protein: CASSEGGPGGFHEQYF

D gene: NA
clone size: NA
J gene: TRBJ1-1
V gene: TRBV19
CDR3 DNA: TGTGCCAGTAGTATAGCCGGGTTCATGAACACTGAAGCTTTCTTT
CDR3 protein: CASSIAGFMNTEAFF

D gene: NA
clone size: few
J gene: TRBJ2-3
V gene: TRBV28
CDR3 DNA: TGTGCCAGCAGACCGAGGGGGTTGGGGGAGGGCCTTACAGATACGCAGTATTTT
CDR3 protein: CASRPRGLGEGLTDTQYF

D gene: NA
clone size: NA
J gene: TRBJ1-6
V gene: TRBV5-6
CDR3 DNA: TGTGCCAGCAGCTTGCCGCATACGCGTAATTCACCCCTCCACTTT
CDR3 protein: CASSLPHTRNSPLHF

D gene: NA
clone size: NA
J gene: TRBJ2-1
V gene: TRBV7-2
CDR3 DNA: TGTGCCAGCAGCCCAACAGGGTATTCCTACAATGAGCAGTTCTTC
CDR3 protein: CASSPTGYSYNEQFF

D gene: TRBD2
clone size: NA
J gene: TRBJ2-1
V gene: TRBV10-2
CDR3 DNA: TGCGCCAGCAGAGGGACTAGCTGGACCGCGGGTTCCAATGAGCAGTTCTTC
CDR3 protein: CASRGTSWTAGSNEQFF

D gene: NA
clone size: NA
J gene: TRBJ2-5
V gene: TRBV5-4
CDR3 DNA: TGTGCCAGCAGCTGGGGATTAGCGATCCAAGAGACCCAGTACTTC
CDR3 protein: CASSWGLAIQETQYF

D gene: NA
clone size: NA
J gene: TRBJ2-4
V gene: TRBV27
CDR3 DNA: TGTGCCAGCAGTTTATCAGGGGCGGCCAAAAACATTCAGTACTTC
CDR3 protein: CASSLSGAAKNIQYF

D gene: NA
clone size: NA
J gene: TRBJ1-1
V gene: TRBV18
CDR3 DNA: TGTGCCAGCTCCTTGACAGTGGACACTGAAGCTTTCTTT
CDR3 protein: CASSLTVDTEAFF

D gene: NA
clone size: NA
J gene: TRBJ2-5
V gene: TRBV28
CDR3 DNA: TGTGCCAGCAGTTTGGGGGGGGCTCAAGAGACCCAGTACTTC
CDR3 protein: CASSLGGAQETQYF

D gene: TRBD1
clone size: few
J gene: TRBJ1-2
V gene: TRBV29-1
CDR3 DNA: TGCAGCGTTGAAGATCAGGGGGCAAAAGGCTACACCTTC
CDR3 protein: CSVEDQGAKGYTF

D gene: NA
clone size: once
J gene: TRBJ2-5
V gene: TRBV14
CDR3 DNA: TGTGCCAGCAGCCTCTCCCTTGCGGGGGAGACCCAGTACTTC
CDR3 protein: CASSLSLAGETQYF

D gene: NA
clone size: NA
J gene: TRBJ2-5
V gene: TRBV10-3
CDR3 DNA: TGTGCCATCAGTGGTACAGGACATGCCTGGGAGACCCAGTACTTC
CDR3 protein: CAISGTGHAWETQYF

D gene: TRBD2
clone size: NA
J gene: TRBJ2-5
V gene: TRBV28
CDR3 DNA: TGTGCCAGCAGTTTCTCAACGCGGGGGGAGACCCAGTACTTC
CDR3 protein: CASSFSTRGETQYF

D gene: TRBD2
clone size: NA
J gene: TRBJ2-3
V gene: TRBV18
CDR3 DNA: TGTGCCAGCTCACCAGACAGCGGGAGGGAAAGTGAAGATACGCAGTATTTT
CDR3 protein: CASSPDSGRESEDTQYF

D gene: TRBD2
clone size: few
J gene: TRBJ2-1
V gene: TRBV6-1
CDR3 DNA: TGTGCCAGCAGTGCGCTGACTAGCGGAACCTACAATGAGCAGTTCTTC
CDR3 protein: CASSALTSGTYNEQFF

D gene: TRBD2
clone size: NA
J gene: TRBJ2-1
V gene: TRBV18
CDR3 DNA: TGTGCCAGCTCACTCGGATTAACTAGCGCCAAAAACAATGAGCAGTTCTTC
CDR3 protein: CASSLGLTSAKNNEQFF

D gene: TRBD1
clone size: few
J gene: TRBJ2-5
V gene: TRBV9
CDR3 DNA: TGTGCCAGCAGCGTAGGGGCCGCAGGGGGCCAAGAGACCCAGTACTTC
CDR3 protein: CASSVGAAGGQETQYF

D gene: NA
clone size: NA
J gene: TRBJ2-3
V gene: TRBV18
CDR3 DNA: TGTGCCAGCTCACAGCAGCGAAGCACAGATACGCAGTATTTT
CDR3 protein: CASSQQRSTDTQYF

D gene: NA
clone size: NA
J gene: TRBJ1-2
V gene: TRBV5-4
CDR3 DNA: TGTGCCAGCAGCTTGGCTGGGGAGTCTAACTATGGCTACACCTTC
CDR3 protein: CASSLAGESNYGYTF

D gene: TRBD2
clone size: NA
J gene: TRBJ2-5
V gene: TRBV29-1
CDR3 DNA: TGTGCTAGCGGGGGCCAAGAGACCCAGTACTTC
CDR3 protein: CASGGQETQYF

D gene: TRBD2
clone size: NA
J gene: TRBJ2-1
V gene: TRBV10-1
CDR3 DNA: TGCGCCAGCAGTGATTTTAGCGGGAGGGCCCTCGGCGGGTCAGGAGAGCAGTTCTTC
CDR3 protein: CASSDFSGRALGGSGEQFF

D gene: TRBD2
clone size: NA
J gene: TRBJ2-3
V gene: TRBV5-4
CDR3 DNA: TGTGCCAGCAGCCGGTCGGGAGGAACAGATACGCAGTATTTT
CDR3 protein: CASSRSGGTDTQYF

D gene: NA
clone size: NA
J gene: TRBJ1-2
V gene: TRBV7-9
CDR3 DNA: TGTGCCAGCAGCTTAGAATCGGGGGTTAGAGGCTACACCTTC
CDR3 protein: CASSLESGVRGYTF

D gene: TRBD2
clone size: NA
J gene: TRBJ2-5
V gene: TRBV28
CDR3 DNA: TGTGCCAGCAGTTTCAGCGGGAGGGGTCAAGAGACCCAGTACTTC
CDR3 protein: CASSFSGRGQETQYF

D gene: NA
clone size: NA
J gene: TRBJ1-4
V gene: TRBV28
CDR3 DNA: TGTGCCAGCAGGCTAAGGGACTCTGGAGGTGAAAAACTGTTTTTT
CDR3 protein: CASRLRDSGGEKLFF

D gene: NA
clone size: NA
J gene: TRBJ2-3
V gene: TRBV5-6
CDR3 DNA: TGTGCCAGCAGCTTGGGGCTAGCCGGCACCAGGTATACGCAGTATTTT
CDR3 protein: CASSLGLAGTRYTQYF

D gene: TRBD2
clone size: NA
J gene: TRBJ2-1
V gene: TRBV7-8
CDR3 DNA: TGTGCCAGCAGCACCCTAGCGGGAGCCCACAATGAGCAGTTCTTC
CDR3 protein: CASSTLAGAHNEQFF

D gene: NA
clone size: NA
J gene: TRBJ2-1
V gene: TRBV7-9
CDR3 DNA: TGTGCCAGCAGCCTGTCCCGGGATAACTACAATGAGCAGTTCTTC
CDR3 protein: CASSLSRDNYNEQFF

D gene: TRBD2
clone size: NA
J gene: TRBJ2-5
V gene: TRBV4-2
CDR3 DNA: TGTGCCAGCAGCCAGGGGACTAGCGGGATTCGTATGGAGACCCAGTACTTC
CDR3 protein: CASSQGTSGIRMETQYF

D gene: TRBD1
clone size: NA
J gene: TRBJ1-3
V gene: TRBV6-1
CDR3 DNA: TGTGCCAGCAGTGCCGGGACAGGGCGCTCTGGAAACACCATATATTTT
CDR3 protein: CASSAGTGRSGNTIYF

D gene: TRBD2
clone size: NA
J gene: TRBJ2-1
V gene: TRBV4-2
CDR3 DNA: TGTGCCAGCAGCCAAGGAGGGACTAGCGGGAGCCCATCCTACAATGAGCAGTTCTTC
CDR3 protein: CASSQGGTSGSPSYNEQFF

D gene: NA
clone size: NA
J gene: TRBJ1-4
V gene: TRBV10-2
CDR3 DNA: TGCGCCAGCAGTGTGGGAGGAAATGGCGAAAAACTGTTTTTT
CDR3 protein: CASSVGGNGEKLFF

D gene: NA
clone size: once
J gene: TRBJ2-1
V gene: TRBV24-1
CDR3 DNA: TGTGCCACCAGTGCCATGGGGGCCGACCGGGGGGACAATGAGCAGTTCTTC
CDR3 protein: CATSAMGADRGDNEQFF

D gene: TRBD2
clone size: NA
J gene: TRBJ2-7
V gene: TRBV7-2
CDR3 DNA: TGTGCCAGCAGCTCGCGGGAGGGTTTATTCTCCTACGAGCAGTACTTC
CDR3 protein: CASSSREGLFSYEQYF

D gene: NA
clone size: NA
J gene: TRBJ2-7
V gene: TRBV27
CDR3 DNA: TGTGCCAGCAGTCCCTCGAGTGGCGGTAGGCACTACGAGCAGTACTTC
CDR3 protein: CASSPSSGGRHYEQYF